The 2 T cell receptor beta chains below were found in one sample sequenced in a study of T cell repertoires in cytomegalovirus infection. TCRdb reprocessed the reads with MiXCR, giving one entry per CDR3 protein. In the table there are approximately 250,000 distinct CDR3 sequences, 10% to 15% of which are singletons. Material: PBMCs. Every receptor here comes from a human donor in good health (CMV status not recorded). Some clones in this sample may be carry-over from other donors' samples.

The J gene is TRBJ2-1, the V gene TRBV5-6; TRBD2 is a possible D gene (6 bases). Germline V gene sequence: CDR1 SGHDT, CDR2 YYEEEE. The ends were cut back, 0 bases at V and 3 bases at J, with 16 bases in the middle. The CDR3 runs 17 residues. The CDR3 loop reads CASSLGLGGGIYNEQFF. CDR3 nucleotide sequence: TGTGCCAGCAGCTTGGGGCTTGGAGGCGGGATCTACAATGAGCAGTTCTTC.

The table lists this clonotype with many counts. The chain combines TRBV7-3 with TRBJ2-7, with D possibly matching TRBD2 (6 bases). Germline V gene lookup returns CDR1 SGHTA and CDR2 FQGTGA. Trimming stripped 5 bases from V and 0 bases from J, with 11 bases between. CDR3 length equals 14 residues. CDR3 in DNA: TGTGCCAGCAGCCCGGACGGGGGCTCCTACGAGCAGTACTTC. This translates into CASSPDGGSYEQYF.